One sample yielded the 5 T cell receptor beta chains listed below, sequenced in a study of T cell responses to AZD1222 COVID-19 vaccine. Profiled with immunoSEQ multiplex PCR; TCRdb holds only in-frame clones, not every one. Of roughly 76,000 clones listed, around 86% were seen once; the top ten hold about 2.5%. This specimen consisted of peripheral blood, obtained on day 0 of AZD1222 vaccination. The source is an adult in good health.

The chain recombines TRBV2 with TRBJ2-7; D not resolved. The germline CDR1 and CDR2 sequences are SNHLY and FYNNEI. The CDR3 is 14 residues long. Trimming cost V 2 bases and J 2 bases, with 10 bases left between them. The CDR3 loop is CASSEYVTAYEQYF. CDR3 bases: TGTGCCAGCAGTGAATATGTTACCGCCTACGAGCAGTACTTC.

The V gene is TRBV28, the J gene TRBJ1-3; D gene ambiguous. Germline V gives CDR1 MDHEN, CDR2 SYDVKM. V lost 3 bases and J lost 0, with 12 bases in between. This CDR3 comprises 16 residues. CDR3: CASSLEQPVSGNTIYF. As DNA, the CDR3 is TGTGCCAGCAGTTTGGAACAGCCCGTCTCTGGAAACACCATATATTTT.

V usage is TRBV7-3 and J usage is TRBJ2-5, with D possibly matching TRBD1 (7 bases). The V end was cut by 4 bases, the J end by 5 bases, with 8 bases between. The CDR3 runs 12 residues. Germline V CDR1 and CDR2: SGHTA, FQGTGA. The CDR3 is CASSSGGETQYF. For the CDR3, the DNA is TGTGCCAGCAGCTCAGGGGGGGAGACCCAGTACTTC.

The rearrangement joins TRBV12-5 to TRBJ1-5, with D hard to call. Trimming took off 0 bases at V and 0 bases at J, with 15 bases between the two ends. Germline CDR1 and CDR2: LGHNT and FRNRAP. This CDR3 has 18 amino acids. The CDR3: CASGLVPSQDYSNQPQHF. The CDR3 nucleotides are TGTGCTAGTGGTTTGGTACCCTCGCAGGATTATAGCAATCAGCCCCAGCATTTT.

This sequence joins TRBV11-2 and TRBJ2-7, with D unclear. Trimming left V 1 base short and J 0 bases short, with 10 bases between. Germline-derived CDR1 and CDR2 are SGHAT and FQNNGV. CDR3 length: 15 amino acids. The CDR3 DNA reads TGTGCCAGCAGCTTAGTGGGCACCAACTCCTACGAGCAGTACTTC. Protein: CASSLVGTNSYEQYF.